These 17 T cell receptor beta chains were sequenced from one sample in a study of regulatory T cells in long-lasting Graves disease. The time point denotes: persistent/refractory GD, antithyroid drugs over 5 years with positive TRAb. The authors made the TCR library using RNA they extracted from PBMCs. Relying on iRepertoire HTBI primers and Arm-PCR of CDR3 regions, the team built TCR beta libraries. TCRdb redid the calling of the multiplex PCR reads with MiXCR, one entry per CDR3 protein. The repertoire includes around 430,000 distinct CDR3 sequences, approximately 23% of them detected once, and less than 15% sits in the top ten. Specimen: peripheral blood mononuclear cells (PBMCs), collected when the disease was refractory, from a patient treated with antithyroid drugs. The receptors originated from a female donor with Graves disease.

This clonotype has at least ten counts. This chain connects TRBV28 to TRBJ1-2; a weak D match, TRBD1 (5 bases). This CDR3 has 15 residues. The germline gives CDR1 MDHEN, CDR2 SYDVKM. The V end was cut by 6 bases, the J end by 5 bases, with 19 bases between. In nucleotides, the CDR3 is TGTGCCAGCAGATTCCAGGCCGGGACCCTTTATGGCTACACCTTC. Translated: CASRFQAGTLYGYTF.

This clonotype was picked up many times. CDR3 sequence: CASSTAGFGTQYF. CDR3 coding DNA: TGTGCCAGCAGCACAGCGGGATTCGGGACCCAGTACTTC. The chain couples TRBV6-2 or TRBV6-3 to TRBJ2-5; TRBD2 matches 7 bases. The J segment lost 7 bases and the V segment lost 6 bases, leaving 8 bases of the junction unmatched. The CDR3 is 13 amino acids. The germline gives CDR1 MNHEY, CDR2 SVGEGT.

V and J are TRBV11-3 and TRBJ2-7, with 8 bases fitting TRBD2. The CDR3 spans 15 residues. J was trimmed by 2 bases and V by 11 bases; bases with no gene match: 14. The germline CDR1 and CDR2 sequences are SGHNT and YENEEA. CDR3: CAGTSERGITYEQYF. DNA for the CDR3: TGTGCCGGCACCTCAGAGCGGGGGATCACCTACGAGCAGTACTTC.

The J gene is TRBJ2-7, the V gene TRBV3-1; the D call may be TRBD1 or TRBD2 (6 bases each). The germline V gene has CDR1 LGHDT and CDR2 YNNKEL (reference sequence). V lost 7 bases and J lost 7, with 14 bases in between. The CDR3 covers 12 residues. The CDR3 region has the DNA TGTGCCAGCACCCACGGGGGCGGGGAGCAGTACTTC. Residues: CASTHGGGEQYF.

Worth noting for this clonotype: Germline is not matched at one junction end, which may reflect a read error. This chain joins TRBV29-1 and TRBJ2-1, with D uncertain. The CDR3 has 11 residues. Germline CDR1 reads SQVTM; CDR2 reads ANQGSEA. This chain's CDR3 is CTATETGEQFF. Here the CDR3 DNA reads TGTACTGCGACGGAGACGGGTGAGCAGTTCTTC.

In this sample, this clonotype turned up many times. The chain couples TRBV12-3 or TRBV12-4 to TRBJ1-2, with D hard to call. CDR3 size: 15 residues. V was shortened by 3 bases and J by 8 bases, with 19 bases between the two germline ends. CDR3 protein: CASSFLGTAELGYTF. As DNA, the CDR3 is TGTGCCAGCAGTTTTCTTGGTACGGCCGAGCTAGGCTACACCTTC.

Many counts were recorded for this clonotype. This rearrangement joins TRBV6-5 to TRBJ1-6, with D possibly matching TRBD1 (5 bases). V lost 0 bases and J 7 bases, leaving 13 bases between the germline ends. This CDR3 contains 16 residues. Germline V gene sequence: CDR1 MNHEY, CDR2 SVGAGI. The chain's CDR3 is CASSYSGPGANSPLHF. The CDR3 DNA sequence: TGTGCCAGCAGTTACTCGGGACCCGGGGCAAATTCACCCCTCCACTTT.

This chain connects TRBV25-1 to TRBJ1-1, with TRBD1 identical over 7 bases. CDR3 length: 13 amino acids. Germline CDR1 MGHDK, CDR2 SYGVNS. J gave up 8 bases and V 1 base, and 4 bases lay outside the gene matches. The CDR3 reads CASSELGTEEAFF. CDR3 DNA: TGTGCCAGCAGTGAATTGGGGACAGAAGAAGCTTTCTTT.

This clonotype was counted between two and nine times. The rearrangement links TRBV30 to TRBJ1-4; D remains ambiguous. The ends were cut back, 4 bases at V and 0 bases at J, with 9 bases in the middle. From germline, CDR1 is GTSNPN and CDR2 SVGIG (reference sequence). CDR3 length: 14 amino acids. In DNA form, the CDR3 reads TGTGCCTGGAATAAGGGTGCAACTAATGAAAAACTGTTTTTT. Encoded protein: CAWNKGATNEKLFF.

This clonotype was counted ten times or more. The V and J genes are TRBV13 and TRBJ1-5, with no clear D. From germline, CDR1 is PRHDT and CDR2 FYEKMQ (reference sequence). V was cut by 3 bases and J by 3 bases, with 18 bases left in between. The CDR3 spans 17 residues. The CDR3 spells CASSLTGPDGPNQPQHF. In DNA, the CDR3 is TGTGCCAGCAGCTTGACCGGGCCGGACGGCCCCAATCAGCCCCAGCATTTT.

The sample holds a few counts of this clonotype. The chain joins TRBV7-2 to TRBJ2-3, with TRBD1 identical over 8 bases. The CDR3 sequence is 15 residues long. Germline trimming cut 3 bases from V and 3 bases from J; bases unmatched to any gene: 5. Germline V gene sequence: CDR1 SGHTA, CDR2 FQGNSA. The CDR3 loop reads CASSFRTGSTDTQYF. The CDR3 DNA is TGTGCCAGCAGCTTCCGGACAGGGTCTACAGATACGCAGTATTTT.

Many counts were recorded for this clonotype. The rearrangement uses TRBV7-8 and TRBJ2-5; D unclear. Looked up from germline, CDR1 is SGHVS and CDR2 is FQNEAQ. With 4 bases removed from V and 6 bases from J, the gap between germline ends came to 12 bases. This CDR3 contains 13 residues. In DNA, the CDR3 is TGTGCCAGCAGCTCCACGGGTCCGCAGACCCAGTACTTC. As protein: CASSSTGPQTQYF.

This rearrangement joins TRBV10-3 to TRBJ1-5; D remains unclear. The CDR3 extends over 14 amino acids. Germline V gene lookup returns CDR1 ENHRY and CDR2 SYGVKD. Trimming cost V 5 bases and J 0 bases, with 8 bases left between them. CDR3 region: CAISIDGSNQPQHF. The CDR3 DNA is TGTGCCATCAGTATTGACGGTAGCAATCAGCCCCAGCATTTT.

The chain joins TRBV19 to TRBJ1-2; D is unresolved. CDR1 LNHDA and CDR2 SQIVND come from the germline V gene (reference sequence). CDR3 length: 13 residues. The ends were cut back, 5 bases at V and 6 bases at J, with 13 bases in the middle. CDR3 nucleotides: TGTGCCAGTAGTCTACGTGAGGGAAATGGCTACACCTTC. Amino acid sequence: CASSLREGNGYTF.

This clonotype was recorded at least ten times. Here the CDR3 reads CASRVLGQRETQYF. CDR3 DNA: TGTGCCAGCAGAGTTTTAGGGCAGAGAGAGACCCAGTACTTC. The chain is built from TRBV12-3 or TRBV12-4 and TRBJ2-5; no firm D call. The CDR3 covers 14 residues. The germline V and J ends were trimmed by 6 bases and 4 bases, with 15 bases remaining between them.

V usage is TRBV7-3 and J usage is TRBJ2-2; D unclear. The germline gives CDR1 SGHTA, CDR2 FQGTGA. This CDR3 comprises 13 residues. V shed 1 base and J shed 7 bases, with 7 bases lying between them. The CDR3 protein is CASSLRSHGELFF. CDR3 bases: TGTGCCAGCAGCTTAAGATCACACGGGGAGCTGTTTTTT. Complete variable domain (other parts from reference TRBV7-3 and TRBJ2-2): GAGVSQTPSNKVTEKGKYVELRCDPISGHTALYWYRQSLGQGPEFLIYFQGTGAADDSGLPNDRFFAVRPEGSVSTLKIQRTERGDSAVYLCASSLRSHGELFFGEGSRLTVL.

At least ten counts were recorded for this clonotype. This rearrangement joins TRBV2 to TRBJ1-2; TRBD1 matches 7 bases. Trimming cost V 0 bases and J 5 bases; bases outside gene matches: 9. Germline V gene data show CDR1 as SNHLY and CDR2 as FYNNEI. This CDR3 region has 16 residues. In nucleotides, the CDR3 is TGTGCCAGCAGTGAAGCGCGGGCAGGGGGTGGATATGGCTACACCTTC. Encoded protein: CASSEARAGGGYGYTF.